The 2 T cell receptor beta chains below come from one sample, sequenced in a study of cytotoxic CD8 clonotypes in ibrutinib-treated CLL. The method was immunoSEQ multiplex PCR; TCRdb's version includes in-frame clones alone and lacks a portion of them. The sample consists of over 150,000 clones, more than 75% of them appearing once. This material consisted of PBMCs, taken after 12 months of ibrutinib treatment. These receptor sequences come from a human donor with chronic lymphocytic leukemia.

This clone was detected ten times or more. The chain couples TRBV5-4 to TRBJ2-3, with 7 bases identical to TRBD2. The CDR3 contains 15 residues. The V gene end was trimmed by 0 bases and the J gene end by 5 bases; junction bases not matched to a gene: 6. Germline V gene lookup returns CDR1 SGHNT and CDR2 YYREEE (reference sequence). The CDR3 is CASSLVAGVIDTQYF. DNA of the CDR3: TGTGCCAGCAGCTTGGTGGCGGGAGTGATAGATACGCAGTATTTT.

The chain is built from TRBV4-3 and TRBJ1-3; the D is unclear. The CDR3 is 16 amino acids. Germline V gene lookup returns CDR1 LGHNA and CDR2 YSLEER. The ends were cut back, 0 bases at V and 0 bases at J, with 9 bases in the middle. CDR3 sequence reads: CASSQEPADSGNTIYF. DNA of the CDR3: TGCGCCAGCAGCCAAGAACCGGCGGACTCTGGAAACACCATATATTTT.